Presented here are 3 T cell receptor beta chains from one specimen sequenced in a study. TCRdb fed the 5' RACE reads into MiXCR, producing one record per CDR3 protein. The sample has about 61,000 distinct CDR3 sequences; approximately 29% are singletons. Sequencing was performed on tumor-infiltrating naive CD4+ T cells sorted from the breast tumor. The subset is: naive CD4+ T cells, CD4+CD45RA+CD25-. These receptors came from a female donor with breast cancer.

This clonotype was observed a few times. The V and J genes are TRBV20-1 and TRBJ1-1, with unresolved D. This CDR3 has 14 residues. Germline V gives CDR1 DFQATT, CDR2 SNEGSKA (reference sequence). V gave up 0 bases and J gave up 1 base, with 9 bases separating them. DNA for the CDR3: TGCAGTGCTAGAGATCCGCGGAGGAACACTGAAGCTTTCTTT. It yields the protein CSARDPRRNTEAFF.

Ten or more counts support this clonotype. The V gene is TRBV7-6, the J gene TRBJ2-1; D may be TRBD1 or TRBD2 (5 bases each). Germline V gene data show CDR1 as SGHVS and CDR2 as FNYEAQ. The CDR3 contains 17 residues. Deletions cut 2 bases from V and 2 bases from J, with 16 bases between. The CDR3: CASSLSPGLGPYNEQFF. DNA for the CDR3: TGTGCCAGCAGCTTATCCCCGGGGCTTGGGCCCTACAATGAGCAGTTCTTC. The full variable domain, in which reference TRBV7-6 and TRBJ2-1 provide the parts outside the CDR3, is GAGVSQSPRYKVTKRGQDVALRCDPISGHVSLYWYRQALGQGPEFLTYFNYEAQQDKSGLPNDRFSAERPEGSISTLTIQRTEQRDSAMYRCASSLSPGLGPYNEQFFGPGTRLTVL.

This clonotype has ten or more counts. The genes are TRBV15 and TRBJ2-7, with no clear D. V was pared by 0 bases and J by 3 bases, with 12 bases between. The CDR3 totals 15 residues. Germline CDR1 LNHNV, CDR2 YYDKDF (reference sequence). CDR3 region: CATSREVGTFYEQYF. CDR3 DNA: TGTGCCACCAGCAGAGAGGTGGGCACGTTCTACGAGCAGTACTTC.